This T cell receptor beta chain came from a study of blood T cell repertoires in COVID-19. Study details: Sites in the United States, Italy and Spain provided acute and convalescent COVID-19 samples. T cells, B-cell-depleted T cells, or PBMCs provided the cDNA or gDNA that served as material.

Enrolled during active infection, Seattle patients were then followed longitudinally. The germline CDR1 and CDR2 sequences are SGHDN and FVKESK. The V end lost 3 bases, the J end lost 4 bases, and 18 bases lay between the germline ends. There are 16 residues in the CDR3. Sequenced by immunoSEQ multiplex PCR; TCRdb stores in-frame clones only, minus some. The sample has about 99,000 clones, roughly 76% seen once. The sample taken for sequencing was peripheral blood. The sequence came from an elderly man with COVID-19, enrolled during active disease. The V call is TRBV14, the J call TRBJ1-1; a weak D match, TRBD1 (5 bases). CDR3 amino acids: CASSHRGAVMGTEAFF. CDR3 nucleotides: TGTGCCAGCAGCCATCGCGGGGCCGTCATGGGCACTGAAGCTTTCTTT. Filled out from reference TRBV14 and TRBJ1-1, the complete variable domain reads EAGVTQFPSHSVIEKGQTVTLRCDPISGHDNLYWYRRVMGKEIKFLLHFVKESKQDESGMPNNRFLAERTGGTYSTLKVQPAELEDSGVYFCASSHRGAVMGTEAFFGQGTRLTVV.